A single sample is the source of the 20 T cell receptor beta chains below, sequenced in a study of response to subunit inactivated influenza vaccine. MiXCR, applied by TCRdb to the RT-PCR reads, yields one record per CDR3 protein. The sample has more than 700,000 distinct CDR3 sequences, approximately 22% seen once. Material: PBMCs from blood, obtained 5 days after vaccination. The receptors were gathered from a man aged 45-60 years who received an inactivated influenza vaccine.

In its sample, this clonotype was seen a few times. The chain employs TRBV14 and TRBJ2-5; TRBD2 agrees at 10 bases. Germline lookup yields CDR1 SGHDN and CDR2 FVKESK. V trimming: 4 bases; J trimming: 14 bases; junction bases outside the gene matches: 13. The CDR3 runs 14 residues. CDR3: CASSPTTSGQVNYF. Written as DNA, the CDR3 is TGTGCCAGCAGCCCGACGACTAGCGGGCAGGTCAACTACTTC.

This rearrangement joins TRBV5-1 to TRBJ2-1, with 10 bases that match TRBD2. This CDR3 is built from 18 residues. V shed 4 bases and J 0 bases; nucleotides not matched to a gene: 10. The germline V gene has CDR1 SGHRS and CDR2 YFSETQ. The CDR3 bases are TGCGCCAGCAGCCCCTGGACTAGCGGTTCGAGCTCCTACAATGAGCAGTTCTTC. It codes for CASSPWTSGSSSYNEQFF.

This clonotype was observed at least ten times. J is TRBJ2-7 and V is TRBV6-4; D call uncertain. Germline CDR1 reads MRHNA; CDR2 reads SNTAGT. This CDR3 has 11 residues. With 4 bases removed from V and 4 bases from J, the gap between germline ends came to 5 bases. The CDR3 sequence: CASSVFYEQYF. The CDR3 bases are TGTGCCAGCAGTGTGTTTTACGAGCAGTACTTC.

This clonotype was seen more than once but under ten times. This chain connects TRBV9 to TRBJ2-1; 10 bases match TRBD2. The CDR3 consists of 16 residues. The ends lost 3 bases at V and 7 bases at J; junction bases unmatched: 10. The germline CDR1 and CDR2 sequences are SGDLS and YYNGEE. The CDR3 loop reads CASSALAGANFNEQFF. CDR3 bases: TGTGCCAGCAGCGCCCTAGCGGGGGCCAACTTTAATGAGCAGTTCTTC.

This clonotype was found many times. The chain couples TRBV15 to TRBJ2-7; 9 positions agree with TRBD1. Germline V gene sequence: CDR1 LNHNV, CDR2 YYDKDF (reference sequence). V shed 4 bases, J shed 1 base, and the junction held 2 bases outside the gene matches. The CDR3 spans 14 residues. CDR3 sequence reads: CATSKTGGSYEQYF. The CDR3 DNA reads TGTGCCACCAGCAAGACAGGGGGGTCCTACGAGCAGTACTTC.

V gene TRBV9 combines with J gene TRBJ2-6; D remains ambiguous. This CDR3 has 18 residues. The V end was cut by 0 bases, the J end by 0 bases, with 13 bases between. The germline gives CDR1 SGDLS, CDR2 YYNGEE. CDR3 sequence reads: CASSVAPGPSSGANVLTF. DNA for the CDR3: TGTGCCAGCAGCGTAGCCCCAGGACCGAGCTCTGGGGCCAACGTCCTGACTTTC.

The chain uses TRBV7-9 and TRBJ2-3; a weak D match, TRBD1 (6 bases). The V gene lost 1 base and the J gene lost 2 bases, with 10 bases spanning the gap. The CDR3 extends over 15 amino acids. Germline values: CDR1 SEHNR, CDR2 FQNEAQ (reference sequence). The CDR3 spells CASSLVQGYTDTQYF. The CDR3 DNA follows: TGTGCCAGCAGCTTAGTGCAGGGGTACACAGATACGCAGTATTTT.

This clonotype was observed a handful of times. The chain carries TRBV7-6 and TRBJ2-5; D remains unclear. V shed 0 bases and J shed 5 bases, with 13 bases lying between them. The CDR3 has 15 amino acids. Germline CDR1 and CDR2: SGHVS and FNYEAQ. CDR3 protein: CASSLALWVAETQYF. The CDR3 region has the DNA TGTGCCAGCAGCTTAGCGCTGTGGGTCGCGGAGACCCAGTACTTC.

V and J are TRBV7-9 and TRBJ2-1; TRBD2 is a possible D gene (5 bases). The length of the CDR3 is 13 residues. Germline CDR1 SEHNR, CDR2 FQNEAQ (reference sequence). V lost 4 bases and J 12 bases, leaving 16 bases between the germline ends. The CDR3 DNA is TGTGCCAGCAGCTCTGGCGTTGGGGAGAGGCAGTTCTTC. It codes for CASSSGVGERQFF.

CDR3 in amino acids: CASSSIDRGQGYGYTF. CDR3 bases: TGTGCCAGCAGTTCCATCGACAGAGGACAGGGCTATGGCTACACCTTC. This sequence joins TRBV25-1 and TRBJ1-2, with TRBD1 matching over 8 bases. Germline CDR1 and CDR2: MGHDK and SYGVNS. This CDR3 comprises 16 residues. Germline trimming cut 5 bases from V and 4 bases from J; bases unmatched to any gene: 12.

This clonotype turned up a few times. The chain carries TRBV6-1 and TRBJ2-3; 7 positions agree with TRBD1. CDR1 is MNHNS and CDR2 is SASEGT in the germline V gene. The CDR3 has 18 residues. J gave up 0 bases and V 8 bases, and 17 bases lay outside the gene matches. In nucleotides, the CDR3 is TGTGCCAGCGGCGGACGGACACCAACAGGGGTCAGCACAGATACGCAGTATTTT. It is translated as CASGGRTPTGVSTDTQYF.

This clonotype has just a few counts. V is TRBV12-3 or TRBV12-4 and J is TRBJ1-1; possibly TRBD1 for D (5 bases). This CDR3 is 13 amino acids long. V dropped 10 bases and J dropped 1 base, with 13 bases sitting between them. For the CDR3, the DNA is TGTGCCACCGCGGGACGGGCGAACACTGAAGCTTTCTTT. As protein: CATAGRANTEAFF.

The chain links TRBV4-1 to TRBJ2-1, with a possible D match to TRBD2 (7 bases). This CDR3 is 13 amino acids long. Trimming removed 3 bases from V and 9 bases from J, with 12 bases in between. The germline CDR1 and CDR2 sequences are MGHRA and YSYEKL. The CDR3 loop is CASSHPGGGEQFF. The CDR3 region has the DNA TGCGCCAGCAGCCATCCGGGGGGCGGTGAGCAGTTCTTC.

The chain links TRBV28 to TRBJ2-7; maybe TRBD2 (5 bases). The CDR3 extends over 12 amino acids. V lost 10 bases and J lost 1, with 11 bases in between. CDR1 and CDR2 (germline): MDHEN, SYDVKM. CDR3 coding DNA: TGTGCCATCGGGGTTGGATCCTACGAGCAGTACTTC. Amino acids: CAIGVGSYEQYF.

The chain is built from TRBV29-1 and TRBJ2-1; D unresolved. Trimming cost V 1 base and J 3 bases, with 7 bases left between them. The CDR3 is made up of 13 amino acids. Germline CDR1 is SQVTM and CDR2 is ANQGSEA. The CDR3 DNA is TGCAGCGTTGAAGGAGTAGTCTACAATGAGCAGTTCTTC. As protein: CSVEGVVYNEQFF.

This clonotype appeared a single time. This sequence joins TRBV3-1 and TRBJ1-6; D not resolved. Germline V gene data show CDR1 as LGHDT and CDR2 as YNNKEL (reference sequence). The V end was cut by 3 bases, the J end by 9 bases, with 15 bases between. This CDR3 has 15 amino acids. CDR3 nucleotide sequence: TGTGCCAGCAGCCAGGCAACCTGGGCAGTTTCACCCCTCCACTTT. Translated, it gives CASSQATWAVSPLHF.

This chain connects TRBV6-5 to TRBJ2-1; perhaps TRBD2 as D (6 bases). CDR3 size: 12 residues. Germline V CDR1 and CDR2: MNHEY, SVGAGI. The V and J ends lost 8 bases and 8 bases respectively, with 13 bases between them. This CDR3 is CASAGGGDEQFF. CDR3 sequence (DNA): TGTGCCAGCGCCGGCGGCGGGGATGAGCAGTTCTTC.

This clonotype was found once. A junction boundary mismatches the germline segment, possibly from a read error. The rearrangement joins TRBV6-5 to TRBJ1-4; D ambiguous. The CDR3 has 15 amino acids. Germline CDR1 is MNHEY and CDR2 is SVGAGI. The CDR3 region has the DNA TGTGCCAGCAGTTACTCGGGTGTTTGGGATGAAAGACTGTTTTTT. This gives the protein CASSYSGVWDERLFF.

This clonotype was recorded only once. The chain employs TRBV19 and TRBJ2-5; D is unresolved. CDR1 and CDR2 (germline): LNHDA, SQIVND (reference sequence). The ends were cut back, 6 bases at V and 7 bases at J, with 15 bases in the middle. The CDR3 has 13 amino acids. The CDR3 region has the DNA TGTGCCAGTAGACCGACGGTAATGGGGACCCAGTACTTC. Protein: CASRPTVMGTQYF.

This clonotype was observed many times. J is TRBJ2-7 and V is TRBV9, with 8 bases lining up with TRBD2. CDR1 SGDLS and CDR2 YYNGEE come from the germline V gene. The CDR3 loop spans 15 amino acids. V gave up 5 bases and J gave up 2 bases; unmatched junction bases: 9. The CDR3 coding sequence is TGTGCCAGCAGTGAAGCGGGAGATTTCCCCTACGAGCAGTACTTC. Protein product: CASSEAGDFPYEQYF.